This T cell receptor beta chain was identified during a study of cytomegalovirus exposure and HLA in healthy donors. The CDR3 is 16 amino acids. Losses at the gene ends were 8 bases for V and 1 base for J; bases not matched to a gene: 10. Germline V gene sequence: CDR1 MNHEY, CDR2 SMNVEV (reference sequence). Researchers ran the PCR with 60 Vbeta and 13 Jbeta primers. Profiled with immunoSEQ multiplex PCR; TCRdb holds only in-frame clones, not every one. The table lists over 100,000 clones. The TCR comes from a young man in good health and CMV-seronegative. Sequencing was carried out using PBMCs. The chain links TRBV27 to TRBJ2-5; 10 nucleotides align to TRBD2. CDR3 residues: CASGLERGGLQETQYF. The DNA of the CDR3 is TGTGCCAGCGGCTTGGAGCGGGGGGGCCTCCAAGAGACCCAGTACTTC.